Presented here are 15 T cell receptor beta chains from one specimen sequenced in a study of beta chain features in type 1 diabetes. General study results and limits: TCRB CDR3 length was moderately but significantly reduced in all four CD4+ subsets of Type 1 diabetes patients.

The whole isolated RNA underwent reverse transcription, so sequencing captured expressed TCRB transcripts. Profiling relied on immunoSEQ multiplex PCR, and the TCRdb table lists in-frame clones only, not all of them. This table holds some 110,000 clones, around 17% found once. No antigens are known for them. Sequences were obtained from central memory CD4+ T cells from blood. The receptors were gathered from a man aged 25 to 45 with type 1 diabetes.

This clone was observed a handful of times. This chain connects TRBV6-5 to TRBJ1-1, with D possibly matching TRBD1 (6 bases). V was trimmed by 8 bases and J by 1 base, leaving 11 bases between them. The germline V gene encodes CDR1 MNHEY and CDR2 SVGAGI. This CDR3 contains 13 residues. CDR3 amino acids: CASGDTRNTEAFF. In nucleotides, the CDR3 is TGTGCCAGCGGGGACACGAGGAACACTGAAGCTTTCTTT.

This clone is medium-sized. Other DNA sequences of this sample code for an identical CDR3. This sequence joins TRBV6-5 and TRBJ2-6, with D perhaps TRBD1 or TRBD2 (5 bases each). V was trimmed by 4 bases and J by 7 bases, leaving 17 bases between them. This CDR3 is built from 16 residues. Germline-derived CDR1 and CDR2 are MNHEY and SVGAGI. This CDR3 reads CASSSPGADGANVLTF. The CDR3 DNA sequence: TGTGCCAGCAGTTCGCCCGGGGCGGACGGTGCCAACGTCCTGACTTTC.

This clone was counted a few times. The chain employs TRBV20-1 and TRBJ2-3, with D possibly TRBD2 on 5 matching bases. The length of the CDR3 is 11 residues. CDR1 and CDR2 (germline): DFQATT, SNEGSKA (reference sequence). The CDR3 region is CSAYGADTQYF. DNA for the CDR3: TGCAGCGCGTACGGGGCAGATACGCAGTATTTT.

V gene TRBV5-1 combines with J gene TRBJ2-2, with 12 bases matching TRBD2. CDR3 length equals 16 residues. With V trimmed by 7 bases and J by 2 bases, 6 bases remained unmatched. Germline V gene sequence: CDR1 SGHRS, CDR2 YFSETQ. CDR3 coding DNA: TGCGCCAGCCGCCCTAGCGGGGGGGCCAACACCGGGGAGCTGTTTTTT. Translating gives CASRPSGGANTGELFF.

In its sample, this clone was seen a few times. The chain is built from TRBV5-1 and TRBJ2-5; D is perhaps TRBD1 (5 bases). From germline, CDR1 is SGHRS and CDR2 YFSETQ. Trimming stripped 1 base from V and 2 bases from J, with 12 bases between. This CDR3 has 15 amino acids. The CDR3 DNA sequence: TGCGCCAGCAGCTTGCAGGGAACCCGACAAGAGACCCAGTACTTC. Encoded protein: CASSLQGTRQETQYF.

This sequence joins TRBV30 and TRBJ1-5; 8 bases are a match to TRBD1. The CDR3 runs 14 residues. CDR1 and CDR2 (germline): GTSNPN, SVGIG (reference sequence). J gave up 4 bases and V 2 bases, and 4 bases lay outside the gene matches. The CDR3 nucleotides read TGTGCCTGGAGTACAGGGGGAAATAATCAGCCCCAGCATTTT. Encoded protein: CAWSTGGNNQPQHF.

The chain joins TRBV27 to TRBJ2-4, with no clear D. Germline V gene data show CDR1 as MNHEY and CDR2 as SMNVEV (reference sequence). With 3 bases removed from V and 1 base from J, the gap between germline ends came to 10 bases. The CDR3 totals 15 residues. CDR3 in amino acids: CASSLKNEAKNIQYF. For the CDR3, the DNA is TGTGCCAGCAGTTTGAAAAACGAGGCCAAAAACATTCAGTACTTC.

The V call is TRBV30, the J call TRBJ1-5; D is unclear. The V gene lost 3 bases and the J gene lost 4 bases, with 13 bases spanning the gap. CDR1 GTSNPN and CDR2 SVGIG come from the germline V gene (reference sequence). The CDR3 length is 14 residues. This chain's CDR3 is CAWSAADANQPQHF. CDR3 DNA: TGTGCCTGGAGCGCGGCAGACGCAAATCAGCCCCAGCATTTT.

This clone was detected ten times or more. The chain uses TRBV12-5 and TRBJ2-3; no clear D. There are 16 residues in the CDR3. In germline, CDR1 is LGHNT, CDR2 FRNRAP. The ends were cut back, 10 bases at V and 1 base at J, with 21 bases in the middle. As DNA, the CDR3 is TGTGCTACCTCCCCGGGCCCTACGAGCGGCACAGATACGCAGTATTTT. It translates to CATSPGPTSGTDTQYF.

In its sample, this clone was seen a few times. The chain recombines TRBV9 with TRBJ2-5; D ambiguous. CDR1 is SGDLS, CDR2 YYNGEE, per germline. V was trimmed by 2 bases and J by 1 base, leaving 18 bases between them. The CDR3 runs to 17 residues. In nucleotides, the CDR3 is TGTGCCAGCAGCGTTGGCACCGAGAACGTGGCCCAAGAGACCCAGTACTTC. This translates into CASSVGTENVAQETQYF.

Remarks on this clone: This sample also contains other DNA sequences that code for the same CDR3. The V call is TRBV19, the J call TRBJ1-1; D is unresolved. This CDR3 is 11 amino acids long. Germline CDR1 reads LNHDA; CDR2 reads SQIVND (reference sequence). V lost 3 bases and J 6 bases, leaving 5 bases between the germline ends. The CDR3 loop reads CASSIRAEAFF. Written as DNA, the CDR3 is TGTGCCAGTAGTATCCGGGCTGAAGCTTTCTTT.

This clone has just a few counts. The CDR3 DNA reads as TGTGCCAGCAGCTTAATTAACAATGAGCAGTTCTTC. Amino acids: CASSLINNEQFF. The rearrangement joins TRBV7-2 to TRBJ2-1, with D hard to call. Germline CDR1 is SGHTA and CDR2 is FQGNSA. The V end was cut by 2 bases, the J end by 5 bases, with 4 bases between. The CDR3 consists of 12 residues.

V is TRBV6-5 and J is TRBJ2-3; D gene unclear. Germline V gene lookup returns CDR1 MNHEY and CDR2 SVGAGI. Trimming took 2 bases from V and 1 from J, leaving 4 bases between them. The CDR3 is 13 amino acids. The DNA of the CDR3 is TGTGCCAGCAGTTACCCGGGCACAGATACGCAGTATTTT. Amino acids: CASSYPGTDTQYF.

This clone was counted at least ten times. The gene calls are TRBV5-6 and TRBJ2-4, with a tentative D call TRBD1 (6 bases). The CDR3 spans 13 residues. Germline CDR1 and CDR2: SGHDT and YYEEEE. V was cut by 1 base and J by 11 bases, with 13 bases left in between. The CDR3 region is CASSLPGVTFQYF. The CDR3 DNA is TGTGCCAGCAGCTTGCCAGGGGTTACGTTTCAGTACTTC.

This chain links TRBV9 with TRBJ2-1, with D unclear. The germline V gene encodes CDR1 SGDLS and CDR2 YYNGEE. Trimming took off 3 bases at V and 4 bases at J, with 5 bases between the two ends. The CDR3 covers 12 residues. The CDR3 reads CASSDPYNEQFF. The DNA of the CDR3 is TGTGCCAGCAGCGATCCGTACAATGAGCAGTTCTTC.